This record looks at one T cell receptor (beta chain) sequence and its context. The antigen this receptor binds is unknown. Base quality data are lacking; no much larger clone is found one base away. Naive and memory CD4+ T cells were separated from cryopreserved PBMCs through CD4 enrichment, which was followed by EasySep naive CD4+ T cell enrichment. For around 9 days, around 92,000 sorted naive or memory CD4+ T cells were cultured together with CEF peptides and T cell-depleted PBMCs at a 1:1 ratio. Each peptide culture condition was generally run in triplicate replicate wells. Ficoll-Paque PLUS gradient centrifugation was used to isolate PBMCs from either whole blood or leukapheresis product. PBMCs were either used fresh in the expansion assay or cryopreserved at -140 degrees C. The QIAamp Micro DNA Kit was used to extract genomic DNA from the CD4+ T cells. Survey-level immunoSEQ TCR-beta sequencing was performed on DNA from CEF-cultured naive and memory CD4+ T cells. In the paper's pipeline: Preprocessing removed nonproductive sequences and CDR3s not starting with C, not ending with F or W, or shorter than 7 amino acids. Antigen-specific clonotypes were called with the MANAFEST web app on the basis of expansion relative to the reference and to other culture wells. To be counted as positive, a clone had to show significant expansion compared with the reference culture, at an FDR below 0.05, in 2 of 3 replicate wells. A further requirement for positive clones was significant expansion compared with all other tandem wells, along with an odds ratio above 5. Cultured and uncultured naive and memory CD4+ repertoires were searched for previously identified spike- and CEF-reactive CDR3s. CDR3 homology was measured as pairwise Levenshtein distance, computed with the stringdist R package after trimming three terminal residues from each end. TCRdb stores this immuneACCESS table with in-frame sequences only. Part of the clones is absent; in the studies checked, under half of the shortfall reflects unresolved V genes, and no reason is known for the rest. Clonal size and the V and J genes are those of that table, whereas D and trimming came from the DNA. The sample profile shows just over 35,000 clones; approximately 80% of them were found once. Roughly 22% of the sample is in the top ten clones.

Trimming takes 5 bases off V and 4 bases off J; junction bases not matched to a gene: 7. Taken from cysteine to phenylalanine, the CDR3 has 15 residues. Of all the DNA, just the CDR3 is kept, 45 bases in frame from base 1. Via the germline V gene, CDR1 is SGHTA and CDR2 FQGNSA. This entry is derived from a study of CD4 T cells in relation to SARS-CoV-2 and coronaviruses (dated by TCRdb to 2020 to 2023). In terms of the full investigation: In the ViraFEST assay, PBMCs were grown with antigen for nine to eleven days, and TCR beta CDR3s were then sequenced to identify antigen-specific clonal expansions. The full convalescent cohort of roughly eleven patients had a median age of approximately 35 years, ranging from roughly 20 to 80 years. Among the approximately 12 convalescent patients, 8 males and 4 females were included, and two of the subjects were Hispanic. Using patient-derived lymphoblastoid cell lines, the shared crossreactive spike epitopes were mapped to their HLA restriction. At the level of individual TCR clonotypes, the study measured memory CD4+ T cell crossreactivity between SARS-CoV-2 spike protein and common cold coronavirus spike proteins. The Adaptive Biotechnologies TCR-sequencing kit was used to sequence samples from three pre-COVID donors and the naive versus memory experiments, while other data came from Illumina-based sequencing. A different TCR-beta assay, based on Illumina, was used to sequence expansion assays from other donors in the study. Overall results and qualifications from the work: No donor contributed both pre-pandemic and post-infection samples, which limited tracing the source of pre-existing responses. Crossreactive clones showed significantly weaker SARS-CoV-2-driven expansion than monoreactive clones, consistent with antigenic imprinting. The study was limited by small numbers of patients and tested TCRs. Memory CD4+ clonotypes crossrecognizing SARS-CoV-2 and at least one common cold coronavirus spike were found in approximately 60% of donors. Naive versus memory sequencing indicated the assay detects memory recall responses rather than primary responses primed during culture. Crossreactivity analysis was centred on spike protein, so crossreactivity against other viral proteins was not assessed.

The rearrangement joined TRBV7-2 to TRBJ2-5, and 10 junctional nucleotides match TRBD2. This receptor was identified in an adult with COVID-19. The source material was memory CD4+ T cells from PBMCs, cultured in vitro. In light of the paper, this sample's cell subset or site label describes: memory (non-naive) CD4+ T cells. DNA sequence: TGTGCCAGCAGCCCACGACTAGCGGGTATAGAGACCCAGTACTTC. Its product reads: CASSPRLAGIETQYF.